The 2 T cell receptor beta chains listed next were all sequenced from one sample in a study of blood T cell repertoires in COVID-19. Sequencing was performed with immunoSEQ multiplex PCR; in TCRdb, only in-frame clones are kept and a portion is missing. The repertoire includes roughly 200,000 clones, roughly 84% of them detected once, and less than 3.5% sits in the top ten. Sample: PBMCs or T cells enriched from blood (not recorded which). These receptors were taken from a woman under 40 who had been exposed to COVID-19.

The J gene is TRBJ1-6, the V gene TRBV5-4; 8 nucleotides line up with TRBD1. The trim removed 4 bases at V and 5 bases at J, leaving 2 bases unmatched. Germline V gives CDR1 SGHNT, CDR2 YYREEE (reference sequence). The CDR3 spans 14 residues. The CDR3 DNA reads as TGTGCCAGCAGCAGGGGACAGGATAATTCACCCCTCCACTTT. Translating gives CASSRGQDNSPLHF.

The chain recombines TRBV2 with TRBJ1-1; 8 bases fit TRBD1. Germline assignment: CDR1 SNHLY and CDR2 FYNNEI. The CDR3 extends over 16 amino acids. J gave up 5 bases and V 0 bases, and 8 bases lay outside the gene matches. In nucleotides, the CDR3 is TGTGCCAGCAGTGAAGCTTTTCAGACAGGGGATACTGAAGCTTTCTTT. Amino acids: CASSEAFQTGDTEAFF.